This T cell receptor (beta chain) emerged from a study of T cell responses to AZD1222 COVID-19 vaccine. About the research overall: Pooled together were second doses at about 4 or about 12 weeks. Overall study results and limits: The peak T cell response came first, and repertoires were sampled only after it. A mostly white British donor set with more females was recruited, and clonal diversity was possibly underestimated. At baseline, seropositivity was found in only a handful of AZD1222 recipients.

The J segment lost 4 bases and the V segment lost 5 bases, leaving 9 bases of the junction unmatched. Germline CDR1 reads LNHDA; CDR2 reads SQIVND (reference sequence). This CDR3 contains 16 residues. The repertoire was sequenced with immunoSEQ multiplex PCR; TCRdb's copy has only in-frame clones and lacks some. The repertoire has approximately 130,000 clones, around nine tenths of them found once; the top ten carry around 1.6%. Worth noting for this clone: Its antigen is undetermined.

Sequenced material: peripheral blood, taken on day 0 of AZD1222 vaccination. The V call is TRBV19, the J call TRBJ2-5, with 11 bases fitting TRBD1. This clonotype was sampled from an adult in good health. The chain's CDR3 is CASSPRTGGPGETQYF. In nucleotides, the CDR3 is TGTGCCAGTAGTCCTCGGACAGGGGGCCCGGGAGAGACCCAGTACTTC. The entire variable domain, with the rest obtained from reference TRBV19 and TRBJ2-5, is as follows: DGGITQSPKYLFRKEGQNVTLSCEQNLNHDAMYWYRQDPGQGLRLIYYSQIVNDFQKGDIAEGYSVSREKKESFPLTVTSAQKNPTAFYLCASSPRTGGPGETQYFGPGTRLLVL.